This entry is about one T cell receptor beta chain. Its antigen is currently unknown. Germline CDR1 reads SGHRS; CDR2 reads YFSETQ. V trimming: 4 bases; J trimming: 5 bases; junction bases outside the gene matches: 8. The CDR3 covers 14 residues. The source of the sample is a study of cytomegalovirus exposure and HLA in healthy donors. Overall study findings and caveats: Some public TCRs appeared in many individuals, while most sequences were rare. Apart from CMV serostatus, no immune exposure information was available. In vitro work confirmed that three CMV-associated chains recognize CMV antigens.

In the PCR, 60 Vbeta and 13 Jbeta primers were used. This table comes from immunoSEQ multiplex PCR, and its TCRdb copy is limited to in-frame clones, with some not included. The sample table includes roughly 40,000 clones. The sample taken for sequencing was PBMCs. The chain combines TRBV5-1 with TRBJ2-5; TRBD1 matches 7 bases. This receptor was identified in a man aged 25-45 years in good health and CMV-seronegative. DNA for the CDR3: TGCGCCAGCAGCGTTACAGGGGTGCTGGAGACCCAGTACTTC. Its protein is CASSVTGVLETQYF.